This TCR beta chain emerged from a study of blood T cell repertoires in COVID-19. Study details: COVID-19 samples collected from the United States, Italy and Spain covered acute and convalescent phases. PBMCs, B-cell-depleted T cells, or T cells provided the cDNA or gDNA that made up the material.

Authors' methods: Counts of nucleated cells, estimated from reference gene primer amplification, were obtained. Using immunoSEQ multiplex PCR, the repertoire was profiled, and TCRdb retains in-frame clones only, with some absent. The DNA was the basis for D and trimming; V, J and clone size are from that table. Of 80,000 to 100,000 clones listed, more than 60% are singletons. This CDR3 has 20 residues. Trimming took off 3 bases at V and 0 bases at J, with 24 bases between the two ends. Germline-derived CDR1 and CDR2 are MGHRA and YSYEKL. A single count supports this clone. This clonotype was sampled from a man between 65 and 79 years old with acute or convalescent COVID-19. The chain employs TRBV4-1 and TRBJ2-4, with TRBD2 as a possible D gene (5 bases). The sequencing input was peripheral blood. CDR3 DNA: TGCGCCAGCAGCCAGAACCTCCAGTCCTCTGGCGGACTAGCCAAAAACATTCAGTACTTC. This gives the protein CASSQNLQSSGGLAKNIQYF.